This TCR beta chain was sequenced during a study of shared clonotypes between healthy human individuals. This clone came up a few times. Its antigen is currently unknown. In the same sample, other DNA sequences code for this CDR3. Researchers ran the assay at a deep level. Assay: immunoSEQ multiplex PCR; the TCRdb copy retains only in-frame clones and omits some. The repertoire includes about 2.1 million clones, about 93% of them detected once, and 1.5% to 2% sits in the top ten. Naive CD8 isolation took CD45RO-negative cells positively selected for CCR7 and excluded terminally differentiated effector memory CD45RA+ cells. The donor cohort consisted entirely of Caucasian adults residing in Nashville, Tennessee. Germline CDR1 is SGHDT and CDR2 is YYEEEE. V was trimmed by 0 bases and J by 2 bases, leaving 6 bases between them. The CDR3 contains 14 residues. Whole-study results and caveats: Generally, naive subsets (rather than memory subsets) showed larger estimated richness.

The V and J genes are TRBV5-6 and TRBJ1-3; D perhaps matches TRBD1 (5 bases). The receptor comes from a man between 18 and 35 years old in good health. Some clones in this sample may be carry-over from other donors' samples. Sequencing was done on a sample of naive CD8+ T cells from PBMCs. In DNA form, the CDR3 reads TGTGCCAGCAGCTTGGGGGGCGCTGGAAACACCATATATTTT. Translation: CASSLGGAGNTIYF.